This TCR beta chain was observed in a study of T cell responses to AZD1222 COVID-19 vaccine. Whole-study results and caveats: Clonal diversity was possibly underestimated, and white British individuals and females predominated among donors.

CDR1 is GTSNPN and CDR2 is SVGIG in the germline V gene (reference sequence). The CDR3 totals 13 residues. V was trimmed by 4 bases and J by 5 bases, leaving 14 bases between them. With regard to this clone: Its antigen remains unknown.

Produced via immunoSEQ multiplex PCR; TCRdb's table is partial and in-frame only. Counted here are about 110,000 clones, 80% to 95% occurring once; the ten biggest clones make up about 8.3%. This sample comprised peripheral blood, obtained on day 0 of AZD1222 vaccination. The rearrangement links TRBV30 to TRBJ1-2; unclear D gene. The TCR was taken from an adult in good health. CDR3 sequence: CAWMEGIGYGYTF. The CDR3 nucleotides read TGTGCCTGGATGGAGGGAATAGGGTATGGCTACACCTTC.